Presented here are 10 T cell receptor beta chains from one specimen sequenced in a study of patients and donors after allogeneic stem cell transplantation (TCRdb year 2020). Preparation of the library involved RT-PCR. The sequencing machine was a NextSeq 550. TCRdb cleaned the public reads at Q25 with fastp, built clones with MiXCR and kept in-frame beta chains. Identical CDR3 proteins give one entry, which carries the most common genes and DNA. The sample profile shows about 2,600 distinct CDR3 sequences; approximately 8.3% of them were found once. 9.6% of the sample is held by the ten biggest clonotypes. Sequenced sample: blood, either unsorted or a sorted T cell fraction (not recorded which). These receptors were taken from a human donor who was either an allogeneic HSCT recipient or a stem cell or donor lymphocyte infusion donor (not recorded which). It is not recorded whose cells these are; they may come from a transplant donor.

The V call is TRBV28, the J call TRBJ1-1, with TRBD1 matching over 7 bases. With 7 bases clipped from V and 7 bases from J, the junction kept 15 bases outside the gene matches. The germline CDR1 and CDR2 sequences are MDHEN and SYDVKM. This CDR3 comprises 15 residues. As DNA, the CDR3 is TGTGCCAGCATCTACAGGGGCATTAGGCAAGGTGAAGCTTTCTTT. Protein sequence: CASIYRGIRQGEAFF.

V is TRBV29-1 and J is TRBJ2-1; 12 nucleotides agree with TRBD2. Losses at the gene ends were 3 bases for V and 7 bases for J; bases not matched to a gene: 7. The CDR3 covers 15 residues. Germline values: CDR1 SQVTM, CDR2 ANQGSEA. DNA for the CDR3: TGCAGCGTTGACCGAACTAGCGGGAGGAGGAATGAGCAGTTCTTC. Protein: CSVDRTSGRRNEQFF.

Relative to its sample, this clonotype is medium-sized. The chain is built from TRBV2 and TRBJ2-3; no firm D call. The CDR3 spans 13 residues. V lost 4 bases and J lost 0, with 5 bases in between. CDR1 SNHLY and CDR2 FYNNEI come from the germline V gene. The CDR3 sequence is CASSVGSTDTQYF. The DNA of the CDR3 is TGTGCCAGCAGTGTGGGCAGCACAGATACGCAGTATTTT.

This chain joins TRBV5-1 and TRBJ2-3; the D is unclear. This CDR3 comprises 13 residues. V lost 7 bases, J lost 2 bases, and 11 bases lay in between. Germline V gene data show CDR1 as SGHRS and CDR2 as YFSETQ. CDR3 region: CASFRSDTDTQYF. The CDR3 nucleotides are TGCGCCAGCTTTCGCAGTGACACAGATACGCAGTATTTT.

This clonotype is medium-sized in the sample. The chain is built from TRBV12-3 or TRBV12-4 and TRBJ2-1; perhaps D is TRBD1 or TRBD2 (6 bases each). Trimming stripped 3 bases from V and 10 bases from J, with 10 bases between. The CDR3 is 12 residues long. The CDR3 sequence is CASSFTGGEQFF. The CDR3 region has the DNA TGTGCCAGCAGTTTTACCGGGGGCGAGCAGTTCTTC.

The chain uses TRBV7-9 and TRBJ2-4; D might be TRBD1 (6 bases). V shed 1 base and J shed 1 base, with 17 bases lying between them. CDR3 length: 18 amino acids. Germline-derived CDR1 and CDR2 are SEHNR and FQNEAQ (reference sequence). The CDR3 DNA is TGTGCCAGCAGCTTAGACGGTGTACAGGGTGAGGCCAAAAACATTCAGTACTTC. Translation: CASSLDGVQGEAKNIQYF.

This chain uses TRBV27 with TRBJ2-1; no reliable D call. Deletions cut 1 base from V and 5 bases from J, with 6 bases between. Germline V gives CDR1 MNHEY, CDR2 SMNVEV (reference sequence). CDR3 length: 13 amino acids. CDR3 in DNA: TGTGCCAGCAGTTTATTACTAAACAATGAGCAGTTCTTC. Its translation: CASSLLLNNEQFF.

This clonotype was counted a few times. CDR3 residues: CASSFLSRHNYEQYF. CDR3 sequence (DNA): TGTGCCAGCAGTTTTCTGAGCAGGCATAACTACGAGCAGTACTTC. The gene calls are TRBV7-2 and TRBJ2-7; no firm D call. The CDR3 loop spans 15 amino acids. With 6 bases removed from V and 3 bases from J, the gap between germline ends came to 18 bases. The germline V gene encodes CDR1 SGHTA and CDR2 FQGNSA.

CDR3 sequence (DNA): TGTGCCAGCAGCCTAGTGGGGGGGATTGGAGATACGCAGTATTTT. Residues: CASSLVGGIGDTQYF. The chain couples TRBV11-2 to TRBJ2-3, with 7 positions matching TRBD2. This CDR3 region has 15 residues. V trimming: 5 bases; J trimming: 5 bases; junction bases outside the gene matches: 10. Germline V gene lookup returns CDR1 SGHAT and CDR2 FQNNGV.

In its sample, this clonotype ranks as medium-sized. V is TRBV5-1 and J is TRBJ2-7, with D perhaps TRBD1 (5 bases). Germline assignment: CDR1 SGHRS and CDR2 YFSETQ. CDR3 length equals 14 residues. V lost 0 bases and J lost 2, with 9 bases in between. This CDR3 reads CASSLDWTTYEQYF. The CDR3 bases are TGCGCCAGCAGCTTGGATTGGACAACCTACGAGCAGTACTTC.